What follows are 10 T cell receptor beta chains derived from one specimen sequenced in a study of human T cells and chemical hapten exposure. TCRdb passed the RACE reads through MiXCR, listing each CDR3 protein once. This table holds roughly 380,000 distinct CDR3 sequences, about 6.9% found once. Stated time point: patch test 2, 6 weeks after DPC sensitization. Treatment meaning: therapeutic diphenylcyclopropenone sensitization with weekly scalp DPC. The source material was whole blood, sampled in connection with sensitization to the hapten diphenylcyclopropenone (DPC). The receptors come from a young woman with alopecia areata. Some clones in this sample may be carry-over from other donors' samples.

This clonotype came up many times. The rearrangement joins TRBV7-8 to TRBJ1-5; 8 bases agree with TRBD1. The CDR3 is 14 amino acids. The germline V gene has CDR1 SGHVS and CDR2 FQNEAQ. V was clipped by 5 bases and J by 4 bases; unmatched bases: 4. The CDR3 loop reads CASSERTGNQPQHF. The DNA of the CDR3 is TGTGCCAGCAGCGAGAGGACAGGGAATCAGCCCCAGCATTTT.

This clonotype was recorded many times. The chain employs TRBV6-2 or TRBV6-3 and TRBJ2-1, with 7 bases fitting TRBD2. This CDR3 contains 17 residues. Per the germline V gene, CDR1 is MNHEY and CDR2 is SVGEGT. The V segment lost 0 bases and the J segment 3 bases; nucleotides outside the gene matches: 8. DNA for the CDR3: TGTGCCAGCAGTTACTCCCCACCCAGCGGGGTCTACAATGAGCAGTTCTTC. Residues: CASSYSPPSGVYNEQFF.

This clonotype was detected many times. CDR3 DNA sequence: TGTGCCAGCTCATCTGGGACAGGGGAGTACGAGCAGTACTTC. This gives the protein CASSSGTGEYEQYF. The chain carries TRBV18 and TRBJ2-7; 10 nucleotides align to TRBD1. This CDR3 region has 14 residues. The junction had 5 bases not matched to a gene; V was cut back by 5 bases and J by 4 bases. The germline V gene has CDR1 KGHSH and CDR2 LQKENI.

This clonotype showed up many times. CDR3 sequence: CASNPWDTQYF. Written as DNA, the CDR3 is TGTGCCAGCAATCCCTGGGATACGCAGTATTTT. This chain uses TRBV2 with TRBJ2-3; no clear D. V lost 7 bases, J lost 6 bases, and 8 bases lay in between. CDR1 is SNHLY, CDR2 FYNNEI, per germline. This CDR3 contains 11 residues.

This clonotype was found a few times. This chain joins TRBV20-1 and TRBJ1-4, with a possible D match to TRBD1 (5 bases). CDR1 and CDR2 from the germline V gene are DFQATT and SNEGSKA (reference sequence). This CDR3 has 13 amino acids. V lost 0 bases and J 4 bases, leaving 6 bases between the germline ends. CDR3: CSAREQVNEKLFF. CDR3 bases: TGCAGTGCTAGAGAACAGGTTAATGAAAAACTGTTTTTT.

The genes are TRBV5-4 and TRBJ1-1; no clear D gene. CDR1 and CDR2 (germline): SGHNT, YYREEE (reference sequence). V was trimmed by 0 bases and J by 0 bases, leaving 9 bases between them. CDR3 length: 15 residues. CDR3 protein: CASSLAPELNTEAFF. Here the CDR3 DNA reads TGTGCCAGCAGCTTGGCTCCAGAACTGAACACTGAAGCTTTCTTT.

The genes are TRBV23-1 and TRBJ2-2; D not certain. TRBV23-1 falls under the ORF class, with uncertain function. The ends were cut back, 1 base at V and 1 base at J, with 10 bases in the middle. There are 16 residues in the CDR3. CDR3 region: CASSQCRGQNTGELFF. DNA for the CDR3: TGCGCCAGCAGTCAATGCCGTGGGCAGAACACCGGGGAGCTGTTTTTT.

This clonotype was found a few times. The chain uses TRBV15 and TRBJ1-5, with a possible D match to TRBD1 (5 bases). The germline V gene has CDR1 LNHNV and CDR2 YYDKDF (reference sequence). V lost 5 bases and J 3 bases, leaving 8 bases between the germline ends. The length of the CDR3 is 13 residues. CDR3 nucleotide sequence: TGTGCCACCAGCGGGGCAGTCAATCAGCCCCAGCATTTT. Its translation: CATSGAVNQPQHF.

This clonotype was counted only a few times. A much larger clone lies one base from this, so it may be a read error. The chain uses TRBV12-3 or TRBV12-4 and TRBJ1-2; no clear D gene. V was clipped by 4 bases and J by 3 bases, with 6 bases between them. The CDR3 is 12 amino acids. The CDR3 region is CASSSPDYGYTF. In DNA, the CDR3 is TGTGCCAGCAGTTCCCCCGACTATGGCTACACCTTC.

This clonotype was counted ten times or more. This rearrangement joins TRBV3-1 to TRBJ2-3; a possible D gene is TRBD2 (5 bases). Germline V gene data show CDR1 as LGHDT and CDR2 as YNNKEL (reference sequence). There are 17 residues in the CDR3. Trimming took 1 base from V and 5 from J, leaving 19 bases between them. CDR3 coding DNA: TGTGCCAGCAGCCAAGTTGGCGGGTCTCCGATAAGAGATACGCAGTATTTT. The encoded protein is CASSQVGGSPIRDTQYF.